This T cell receptor beta chain was sequenced for a study of T cells in women clearing cervical HPV infection. About the research overall: Donors had HPV16-related CIN3 or worse; 2 had invasive cancer.

Remarks on this clone: Its specificity is unknown. The read terminates 3 residues ahead of where the CDR3 ends, so the germline J gene completes it.

Study outcomes and limitations: Richness differences could reflect unmeasured T-cell content per sample. CIN3+ cases had significantly higher TCR richness than controls; evenness did not differ.

The CDR3 is 18 amino acids. Trimming at V came to 3 bases and at J to 0 bases, leaving 16 bases not matched to a gene. From germline, CDR1 is DFQATT and CDR2 SNEGSKA (reference sequence). Genomic DNA, averaging around 1,200 ng per sample, yielded TCR beta CDR3 via immunoSEQ. Generated by immunoSEQ multiplex PCR, the TCRdb table keeps only in-frame clones and is missing some. The ten most abundant clones cover about 3.5% of a sample with tens of thousands of clones. The chain employs TRBV20-1 and TRBJ2-7, with 8 positions matching TRBD2. Material: blood buffy coat. The TCR comes from a woman between 18 and 70 years old with a cervical HPV16 infection that either progressed to CIN3+ or cleared (not recorded which). CDR3 DNA, as far as it was read: TGCAGTGCTAGGGGAGCGGGAGTTCCCCCCCTAAGCTCCTACGAG. This gives the protein CSARGAGVPPLSSYE. The CDR3, in full, reads CSARGAGVPPLSSYEQYF.